This TCR beta chain was found in a study of cytomegalovirus exposure and HLA in healthy donors. Regarding the study as a whole: Apparent HLA restriction characterized most CMV-associated TCR beta chains in a later analysis. For TCR beta chains, V- and J-gene trimming was later linked to a missense DCLRE1C variant.

Nominally healthy donors provided the samples, though records likely missed some immune exposures. The PCR ran on 60 Vbeta and 13 Jbeta primers. Libraries were prepared by immunoSEQ multiplex PCR; TCRdb keeps only in-frame clonotypes and omits some of them. The sample lists about 140,000 clones, about three quarters occurring once. This CDR3 has 17 amino acids. Per germline, CDR1 LNHDA and CDR2 SQIVND (reference sequence). With V trimmed by 5 bases and J by 5 bases, 18 bases remained unmatched. As to this clone: Its antigen is unidentified.

Sequencing input: PBMCs. The receptor was derived from a man aged 40-55 years in good health and CMV-seropositive. J is TRBJ2-7 and V is TRBV19; the match to TRBD2 covers 7 bases. CDR3 DNA: TGTGCCAGTAGTCCCACCCCTCCAGGCGGGAGCTCGCACGAGCAGTACTTC. Protein sequence: CASSPTPPGGSSHEQYF.